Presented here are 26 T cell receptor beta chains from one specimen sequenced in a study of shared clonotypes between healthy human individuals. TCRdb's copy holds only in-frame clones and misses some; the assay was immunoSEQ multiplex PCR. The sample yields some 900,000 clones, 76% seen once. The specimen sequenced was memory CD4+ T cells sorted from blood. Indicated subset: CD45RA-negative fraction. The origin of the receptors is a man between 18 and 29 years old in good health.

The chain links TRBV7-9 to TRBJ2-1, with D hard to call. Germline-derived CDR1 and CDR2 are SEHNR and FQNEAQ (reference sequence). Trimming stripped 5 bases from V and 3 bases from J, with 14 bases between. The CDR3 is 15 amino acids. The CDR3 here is CASSPPGPDYNEQFF. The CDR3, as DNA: TGTGCCAGCAGCCCTCCTGGGCCGGACTACAATGAGCAGTTCTTC.

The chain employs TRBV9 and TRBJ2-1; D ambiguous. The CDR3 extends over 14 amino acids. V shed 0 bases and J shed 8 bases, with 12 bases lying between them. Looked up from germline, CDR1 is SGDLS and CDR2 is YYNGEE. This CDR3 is CASSVGVATDEQFF. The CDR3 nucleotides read TGTGCCAGCAGCGTAGGCGTAGCCACCGATGAGCAGTTCTTC.

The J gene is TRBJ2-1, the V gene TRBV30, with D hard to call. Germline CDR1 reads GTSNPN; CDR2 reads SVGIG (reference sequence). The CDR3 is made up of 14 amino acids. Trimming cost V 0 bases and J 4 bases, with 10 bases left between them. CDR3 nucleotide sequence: TGTGCCTGGAGTGTAGCACAGACTTACAATGAGCAGTTCTTC. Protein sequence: CAWSVAQTYNEQFF.

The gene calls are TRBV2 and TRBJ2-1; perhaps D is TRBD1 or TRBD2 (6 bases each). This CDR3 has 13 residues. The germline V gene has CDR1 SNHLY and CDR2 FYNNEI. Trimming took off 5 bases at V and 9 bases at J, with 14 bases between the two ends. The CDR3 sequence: CASSLPEGGEQFF. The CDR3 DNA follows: TGTGCCAGCAGTTTACCAGAGGGGGGTGAGCAGTTCTTC.

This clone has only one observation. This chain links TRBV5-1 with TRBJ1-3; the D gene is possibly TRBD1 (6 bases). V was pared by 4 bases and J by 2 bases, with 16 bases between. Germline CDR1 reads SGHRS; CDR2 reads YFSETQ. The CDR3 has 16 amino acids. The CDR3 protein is CASSASTGSPGNTIYF. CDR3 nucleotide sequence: TGCGCCAGCAGCGCCTCGACAGGATCCCCTGGAAACACCATATATTTT.

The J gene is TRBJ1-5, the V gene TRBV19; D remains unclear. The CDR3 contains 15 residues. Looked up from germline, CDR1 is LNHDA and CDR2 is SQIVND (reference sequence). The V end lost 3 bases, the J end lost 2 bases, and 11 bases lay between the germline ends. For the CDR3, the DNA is TGTGCCAGTAGTATTAGCGGGGTGGGCAATCAGCCCCAGCATTTT. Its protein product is CASSISGVGNQPQHF.

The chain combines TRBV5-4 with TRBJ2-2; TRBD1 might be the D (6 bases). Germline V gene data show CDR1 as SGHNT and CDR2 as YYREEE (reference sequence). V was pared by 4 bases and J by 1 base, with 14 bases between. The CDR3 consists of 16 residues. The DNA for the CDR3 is TGTGCCAGCAGCCCCTCGCTGGGACAGAACACCGGGGAGCTGTTTTTT. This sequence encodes CASSPSLGQNTGELFF.

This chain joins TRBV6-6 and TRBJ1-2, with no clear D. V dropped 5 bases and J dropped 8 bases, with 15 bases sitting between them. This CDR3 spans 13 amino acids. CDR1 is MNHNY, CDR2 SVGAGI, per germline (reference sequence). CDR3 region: CASSPDPREGYTF. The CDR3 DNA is TGTGCCAGCAGTCCGGACCCTAGGGAGGGCTACACCTTC.

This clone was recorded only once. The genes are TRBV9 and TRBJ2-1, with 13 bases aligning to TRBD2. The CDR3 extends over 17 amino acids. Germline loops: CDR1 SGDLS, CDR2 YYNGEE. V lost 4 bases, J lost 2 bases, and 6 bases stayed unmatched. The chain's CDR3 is CASSRWTSGSAYNEQFF. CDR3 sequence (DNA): TGTGCCAGCAGCAGATGGACTAGCGGGAGTGCCTACAATGAGCAGTTCTTC.

This CDR3 reads CASSSRTGEDTQYF. Written as DNA, the CDR3 is TGCGCCAGCAGCTCGAGGACAGGGGAGGATACGCAGTATTTT. The genes are TRBV5-1 and TRBJ2-3, with 9 bases lining up with TRBD1. Germline assignment: CDR1 SGHRS and CDR2 YFSETQ. The CDR3 is 14 residues long. After removal of 3 bases from V and 6 bases from J, the junction contained 5 bases not matched to a gene. The full variable domain, rest sourced from reference TRBV5-1 and TRBJ2-3, is KAGVTQTPRYLIKTRGQQVTLSCSPISGHRSVSWYQQTPGQGLQFLFEYFSETQRNKGNFPGRFSGRQFSNSRSEMNVSTLELGDSALYLCASSSRTGEDTQYFGPGTRLTVL.

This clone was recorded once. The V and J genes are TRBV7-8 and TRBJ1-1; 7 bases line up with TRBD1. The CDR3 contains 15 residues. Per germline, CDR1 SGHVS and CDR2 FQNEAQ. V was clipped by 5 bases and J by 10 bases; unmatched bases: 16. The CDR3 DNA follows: TGTGCCAGCAGCCCCGATTCCGACAGGGCCAGACGAGCTTTCTTT. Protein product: CASSPDSDRARRAFF.

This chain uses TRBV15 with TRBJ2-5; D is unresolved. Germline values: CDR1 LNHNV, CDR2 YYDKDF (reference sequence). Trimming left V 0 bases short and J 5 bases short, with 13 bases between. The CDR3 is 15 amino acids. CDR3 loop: CATSRDFGALETQYF. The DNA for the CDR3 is TGTGCCACCAGCAGAGATTTCGGTGCTCTGGAGACCCAGTACTTC.

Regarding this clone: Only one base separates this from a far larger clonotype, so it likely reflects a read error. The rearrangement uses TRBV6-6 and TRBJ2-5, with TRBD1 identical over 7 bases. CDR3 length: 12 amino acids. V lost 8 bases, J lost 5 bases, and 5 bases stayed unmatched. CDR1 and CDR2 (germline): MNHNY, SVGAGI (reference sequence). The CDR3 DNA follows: TGTGCCAGCGGCCCAGGGGGTGAGACCCAGTACTTC. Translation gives CASGPGGETQYF.

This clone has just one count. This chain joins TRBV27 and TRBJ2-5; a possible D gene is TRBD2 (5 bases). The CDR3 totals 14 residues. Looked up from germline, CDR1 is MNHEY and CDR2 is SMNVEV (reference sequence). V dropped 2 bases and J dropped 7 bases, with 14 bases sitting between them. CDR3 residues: CASSLVEGLGTQYF. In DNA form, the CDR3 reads TGTGCCAGCAGTTTAGTCGAGGGCTTAGGGACCCAGTACTTC.

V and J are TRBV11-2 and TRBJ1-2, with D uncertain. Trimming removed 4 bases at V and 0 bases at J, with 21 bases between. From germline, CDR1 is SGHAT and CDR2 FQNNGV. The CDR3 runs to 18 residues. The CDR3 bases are TGTGCCAGCAGCTCAGTGAGGAGTTCGGGTTTTTCTAACTATGGCTACACCTTC. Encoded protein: CASSSVRSSGFSNYGYTF.

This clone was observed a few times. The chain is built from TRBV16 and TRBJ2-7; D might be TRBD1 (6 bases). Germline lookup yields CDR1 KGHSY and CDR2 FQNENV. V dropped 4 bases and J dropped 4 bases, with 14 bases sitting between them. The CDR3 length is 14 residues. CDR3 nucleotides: TGTGCCAGCAGCCCCAGGGACACCCAATACGAGCAGTACTTC. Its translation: CASSPRDTQYEQYF.

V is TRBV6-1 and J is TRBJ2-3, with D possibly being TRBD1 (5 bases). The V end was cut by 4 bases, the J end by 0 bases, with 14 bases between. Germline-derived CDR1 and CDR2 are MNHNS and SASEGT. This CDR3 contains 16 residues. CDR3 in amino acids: CASSGPDIGSTDTQYF. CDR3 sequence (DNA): TGTGCCAGCAGTGGCCCGGACATCGGTAGCACAGATACGCAGTATTTT.

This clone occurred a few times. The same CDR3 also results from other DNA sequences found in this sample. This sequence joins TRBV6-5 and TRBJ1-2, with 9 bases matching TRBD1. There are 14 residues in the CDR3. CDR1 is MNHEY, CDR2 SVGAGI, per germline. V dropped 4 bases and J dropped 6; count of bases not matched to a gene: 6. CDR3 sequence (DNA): TGTGCCAGCAGTTCCAACAGGGGGCAGGATGGCTACACCTTC. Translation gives CASSSNRGQDGYTF.

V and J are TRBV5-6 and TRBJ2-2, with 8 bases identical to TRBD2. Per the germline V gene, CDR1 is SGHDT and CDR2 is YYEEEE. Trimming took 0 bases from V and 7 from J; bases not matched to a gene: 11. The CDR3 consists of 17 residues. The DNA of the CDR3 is TGTGCCAGCAGCTTGGTTGGTAGCGGGAATGGTATCGGGGAGCTGTTTTTT. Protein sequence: CASSLVGSGNGIGELFF.

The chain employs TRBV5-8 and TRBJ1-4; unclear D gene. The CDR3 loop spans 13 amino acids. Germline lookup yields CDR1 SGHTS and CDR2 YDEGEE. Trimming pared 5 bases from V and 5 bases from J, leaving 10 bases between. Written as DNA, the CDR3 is TGTGCCAGCAGGCAGGATTGGAATGAAAAACTGTTTTTT. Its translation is CASRQDWNEKLFF.

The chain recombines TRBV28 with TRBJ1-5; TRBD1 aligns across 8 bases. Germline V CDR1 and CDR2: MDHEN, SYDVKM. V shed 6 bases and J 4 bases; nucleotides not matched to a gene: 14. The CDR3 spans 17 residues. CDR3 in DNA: TGTGCCAGCAGCAAACCAGGAAAAACAGGGGGAAATCAGCCCCAGCATTTT. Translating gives CASSKPGKTGGNQPQHF.

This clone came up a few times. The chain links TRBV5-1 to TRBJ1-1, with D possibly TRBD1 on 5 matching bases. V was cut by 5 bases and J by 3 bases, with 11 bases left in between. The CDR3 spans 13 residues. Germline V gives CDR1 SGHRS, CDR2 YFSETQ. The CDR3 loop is CASRPGAYTEAFF. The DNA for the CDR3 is TGCGCCAGCAGGCCCGGGGCTTACACTGAAGCTTTCTTT.

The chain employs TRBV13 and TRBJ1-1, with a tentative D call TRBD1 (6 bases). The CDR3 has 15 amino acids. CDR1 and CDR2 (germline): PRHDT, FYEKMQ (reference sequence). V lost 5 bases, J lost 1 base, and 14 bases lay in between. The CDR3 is CASSAGGPPNTEAFF. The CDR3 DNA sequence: TGTGCCAGCAGCGCCGGGGGCCCTCCGAACACTGAAGCTTTCTTT. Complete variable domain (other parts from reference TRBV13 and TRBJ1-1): AAGVIQSPRHLIKEKRETATLKCYPIPRHDTVYWYQQGPGQDPQFLISFYEKMQSDKGSIPDRFSAQQFSDYHSELNMSSLELGDSALYFCASSAGGPPNTEAFFGQGTRLTVV.

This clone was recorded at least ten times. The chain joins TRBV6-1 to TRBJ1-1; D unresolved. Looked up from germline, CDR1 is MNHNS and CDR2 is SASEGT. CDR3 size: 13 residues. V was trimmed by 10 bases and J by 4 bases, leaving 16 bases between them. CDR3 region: CAIRSWVGTEAFF. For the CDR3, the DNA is TGTGCCATCCGTTCGTGGGTTGGCACTGAAGCTTTCTTT.

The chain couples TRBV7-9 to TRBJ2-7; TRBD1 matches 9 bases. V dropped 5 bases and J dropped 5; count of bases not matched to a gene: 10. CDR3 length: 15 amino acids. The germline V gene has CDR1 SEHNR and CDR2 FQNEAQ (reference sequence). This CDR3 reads CASSRRGGQGNEQYF. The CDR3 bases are TGTGCCAGCAGCCGGAGGGGGGGACAGGGAAACGAGCAGTACTTC.

CDR3 loop: CASSQESRYDEQYF. In nucleotides, the CDR3 is TGTGCCAGCAGCCAAGAGTCCCGTTATGACGAGCAGTACTTC. This chain joins TRBV14 and TRBJ2-7, with D hard to call. V was trimmed by 0 bases and J by 5 bases, leaving 11 bases between them. Germline V gene sequence: CDR1 SGHDN, CDR2 FVKESK. The CDR3 runs to 14 residues.